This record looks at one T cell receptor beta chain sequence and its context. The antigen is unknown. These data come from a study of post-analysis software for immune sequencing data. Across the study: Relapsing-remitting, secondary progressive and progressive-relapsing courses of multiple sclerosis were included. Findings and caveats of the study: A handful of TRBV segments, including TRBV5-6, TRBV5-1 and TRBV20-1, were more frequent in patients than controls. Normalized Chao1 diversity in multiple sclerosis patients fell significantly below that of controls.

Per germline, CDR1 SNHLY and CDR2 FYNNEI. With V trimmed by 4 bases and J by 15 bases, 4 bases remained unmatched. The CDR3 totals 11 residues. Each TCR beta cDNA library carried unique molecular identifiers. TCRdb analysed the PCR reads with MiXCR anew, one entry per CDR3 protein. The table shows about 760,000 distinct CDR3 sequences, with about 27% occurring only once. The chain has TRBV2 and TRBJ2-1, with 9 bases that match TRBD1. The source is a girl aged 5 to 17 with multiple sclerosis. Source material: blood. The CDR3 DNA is TGTGCCAGCAGTGGCCGGGACAGGGTGTTCTTC. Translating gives CASSGRDRVFF.